One and the same sample provided the 9 T cell receptor beta chains below, sequenced in a study of CD8+ T cells in alopecia areata. Extraction and reverse transcription of RNA yielded cDNA as the sequencing template. Assay used: immunoSEQ multiplex PCR; TCRdb lists only in-frame clones, some missing. In the table there are some 25,000 clones, around half of which are singletons. Sequences were obtained from NKG2D-high CD8+ T cells sorted from blood. These TCRs come from a human donor with alopecia areata.

The rearrangement joins TRBV7-9 to TRBJ2-7, with a possible D match to TRBD1 (5 bases). This CDR3 region has 13 residues. The germline gives CDR1 SEHNR, CDR2 FQNEAQ (reference sequence). V lost 6 bases and J lost 5, with 14 bases in between. The CDR3 coding sequence is TGTGCCAGCAGTGACTCCCCAGGGAACGAGCAGTACTTC. Translating it yields CASSDSPGNEQYF.

There are a few counts of this clone. The V gene is TRBV11-2, the J gene TRBJ2-2; unclear D gene. CDR1 is SGHAT and CDR2 is FQNNGV in the germline V gene. V gave up 1 base and J gave up 9 bases, with 3 bases separating them. The CDR3 is 11 residues long. As DNA, the CDR3 is TGTGCCAGCAGCTTAGGGCGGGAGCTGTTTTTT. It yields the protein CASSLGRELFF.

This chain links TRBV27 with TRBJ1-1, with a possible D match to TRBD1 (6 bases). Germline V gene sequence: CDR1 MNHEY, CDR2 SMNVEV (reference sequence). This CDR3 comprises 14 residues. Trimming removed 0 bases from V and 8 bases from J, with 13 bases in between. CDR3 DNA sequence: TGTGCCAGCAGTTTATCCCTACAGGGTACCGAAGCTTTCTTT. Translated: CASSLSLQGTEAFF.

V and J are TRBV5-6 and TRBJ2-2; D remains ambiguous. Trimming stripped 5 bases from V and 4 bases from J, with 9 bases between. This CDR3 is 13 amino acids long. Germline lookup yields CDR1 SGHDT and CDR2 YYEEEE. The CDR3 bases are TGTGCCAGCAGTCTCGTCGGCACCGGGGAGCTGTTTTTT. This sequence encodes CASSLVGTGELFF.

The chain has TRBV6-1 and TRBJ2-1; the match to TRBD1 covers 10 bases. Losses at the gene ends were 11 bases for V and 6 bases for J; bases not matched to a gene: 7. This CDR3 has 13 amino acids. Germline loops: CDR1 MNHNS, CDR2 SASEGT. CDR3 DNA: TGTGCCGGGGGGACAGGGGCGTTCAATGAGCAGTTCTTC. Translation gives CAGGTGAFNEQFF.

This clone was counted a few times. This chain uses TRBV19 with TRBJ1-1, with TRBD1 identical over 7 bases. J was trimmed by 6 bases and V by 3 bases; bases with no gene match: 10. The CDR3 is 15 amino acids. From germline, CDR1 is LNHDA and CDR2 SQIVND (reference sequence). DNA of the CDR3: TGTGCCAGTAGTATCCCATCGACAGGGTTATCTGAAGCTTTCTTT. Its protein product is CASSIPSTGLSEAFF.

About this clone itself: Other nucleotide sequences in the sample specify the same CDR3. The chain couples TRBV7-6 to TRBJ2-1, with TRBD1 identical over 8 bases. Germline V gene data show CDR1 as SGHVS and CDR2 as FNYEAQ. CDR3 length: 13 amino acids. J gave up 7 bases and V 5 bases, and 4 bases lay outside the gene matches. CDR3 in amino acids: CASSKDRGNEQFF. CDR3 coding DNA: TGTGCCAGCAGCAAAGACAGGGGAAATGAGCAGTTCTTC.

Relative to its sample, this clone is large (0.1 to 1%). The chain carries TRBV28 and TRBJ1-4; 7 bases fit TRBD1. This CDR3 region has 14 residues. Germline CDR1 is MDHEN and CDR2 is SYDVKM. Germline trimming cut 4 bases from V and 5 bases from J; bases unmatched to any gene: 4. The CDR3 sequence: CASSSGQKNEKLFF. The DNA of the CDR3 is TGTGCCAGCAGTTCGGGACAGAAGAATGAAAAACTGTTTTTT.

V gene TRBV18 combines with J gene TRBJ1-2; D is possibly TRBD1 (5 bases). Per the germline V gene, CDR1 is KGHSH and CDR2 is LQKENI. V was shortened by 0 bases and J by 5 bases, with 13 bases between the two germline ends. The CDR3 runs 15 residues. The CDR3 DNA reads TGTGCCAGCTCACCACCTACCGGGACTCCATATGGCTACACCTTC. Translating gives CASSPPTGTPYGYTF.